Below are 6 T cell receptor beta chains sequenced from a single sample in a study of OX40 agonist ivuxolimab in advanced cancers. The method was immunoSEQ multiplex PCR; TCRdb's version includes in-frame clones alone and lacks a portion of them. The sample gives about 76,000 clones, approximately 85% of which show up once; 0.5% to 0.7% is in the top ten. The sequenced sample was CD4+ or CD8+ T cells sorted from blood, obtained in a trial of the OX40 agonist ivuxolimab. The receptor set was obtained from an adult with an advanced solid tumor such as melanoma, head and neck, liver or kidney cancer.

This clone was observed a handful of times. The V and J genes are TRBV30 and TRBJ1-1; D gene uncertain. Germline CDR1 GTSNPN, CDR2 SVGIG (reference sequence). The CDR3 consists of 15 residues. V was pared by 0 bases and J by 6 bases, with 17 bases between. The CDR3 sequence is CAWSVSPVTGAEAFF. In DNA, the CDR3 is TGTGCCTGGAGTGTTAGTCCGGTGACGGGCGCTGAAGCTTTCTTT.

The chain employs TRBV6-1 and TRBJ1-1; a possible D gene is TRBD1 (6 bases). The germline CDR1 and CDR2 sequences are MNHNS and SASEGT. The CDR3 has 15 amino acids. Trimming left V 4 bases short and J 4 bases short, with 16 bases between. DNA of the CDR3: TGTGCCAGCAGTGGCCGGGGACAAGGGGGCACTGAAGCTTTCTTT. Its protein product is CASSGRGQGGTEAFF.

The CDR3 is CASSSLAAGELFF. The CDR3 coding sequence is TGTGCCAGCAGCTCCTTAGCGGCCGGGGAGCTGTTTTTT. This chain links TRBV7-6 with TRBJ2-2, with TRBD2 as a possible D gene (6 bases). CDR1 and CDR2 from the germline V gene are SGHVS and FNYEAQ. The V gene lost 4 bases and the J gene lost 6 bases, with 9 bases spanning the gap. This CDR3 is built from 13 residues.

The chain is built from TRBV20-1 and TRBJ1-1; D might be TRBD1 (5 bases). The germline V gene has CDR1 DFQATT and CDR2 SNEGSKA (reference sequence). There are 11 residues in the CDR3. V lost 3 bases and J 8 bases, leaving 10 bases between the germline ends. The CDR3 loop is CSARRDVEAFF. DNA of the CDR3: TGCAGTGCTAGGAGGGACGTAGAAGCTTTCTTT.

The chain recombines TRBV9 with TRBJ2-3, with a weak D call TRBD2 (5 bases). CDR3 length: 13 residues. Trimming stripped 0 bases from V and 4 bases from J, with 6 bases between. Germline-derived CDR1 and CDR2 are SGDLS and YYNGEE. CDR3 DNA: TGTGCCAGCAGCGTAGACGGGGCAGATACGCAGTATTTT. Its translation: CASSVDGADTQYF.

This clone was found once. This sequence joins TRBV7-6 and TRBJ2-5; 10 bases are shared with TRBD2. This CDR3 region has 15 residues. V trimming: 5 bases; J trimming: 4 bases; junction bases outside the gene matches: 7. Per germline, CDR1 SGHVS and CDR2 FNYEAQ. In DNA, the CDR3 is TGTGCCAGCAGCGAGCGGGGGGGGAACCCAGAGACCCAGTACTTC. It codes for CASSERGGNPETQYF.